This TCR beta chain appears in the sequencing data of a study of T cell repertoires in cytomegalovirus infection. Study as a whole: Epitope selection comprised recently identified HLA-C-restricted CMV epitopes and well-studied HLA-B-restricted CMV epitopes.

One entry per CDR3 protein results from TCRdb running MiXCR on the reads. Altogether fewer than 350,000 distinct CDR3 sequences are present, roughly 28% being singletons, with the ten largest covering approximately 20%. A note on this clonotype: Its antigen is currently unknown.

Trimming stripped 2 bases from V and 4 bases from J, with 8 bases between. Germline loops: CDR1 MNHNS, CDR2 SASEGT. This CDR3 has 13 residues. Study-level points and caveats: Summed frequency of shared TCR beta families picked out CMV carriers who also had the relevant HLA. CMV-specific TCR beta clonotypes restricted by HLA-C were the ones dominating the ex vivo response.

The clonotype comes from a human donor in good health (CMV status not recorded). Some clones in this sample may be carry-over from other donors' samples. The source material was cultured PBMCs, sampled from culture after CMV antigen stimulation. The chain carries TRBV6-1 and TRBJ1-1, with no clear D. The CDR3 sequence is CASSEFFPTEAFF. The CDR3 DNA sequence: TGTGCCAGCAGTGAATTTTTCCCCACTGAAGCTTTCTTT.